The next 27 T cell receptor beta chains were all read from a single sample in a study of T cell changes during pregnancy in multiple sclerosis (dated by TCRdb to between 2018 and 2020). The receptor library was made with the immunoSEQ multiplex PCR assay. TCRdb took over this immuneACCESS table, retaining in-frame rearrangements with V and J assigned. Such tables are incomplete; in checked studies, under half of the missing clones stem from an unresolved V gene, and the remainder is unexplained. Present in this sample are fewer than 95,000 clones, approximately 90% of which were seen just once. Clones ranked in the top ten supply under 2% of the sample. The sequences come from peripheral blood, collected in the first trimester of pregnancy. The source is a female donor in good health, enrolled as a control in a pregnancy study.

The genes are TRBV7-9 and TRBJ1-1, with 11 bases lining up with TRBD1. The germline CDR1 and CDR2 sequences are SEHNR and FQNEAQ (reference sequence). This CDR3 comprises 15 residues. J lost 5 bases, V lost 6 bases, and 8 bases had no gene match. The CDR3 coding sequence is TGTGCCAGCAGTTGGACAGGGGGCAGCGTGACTGAAGCTTTCTTT. Encoded protein: CASSWTGGSVTEAFF.

V gene TRBV9 combines with J gene TRBJ1-3; maybe TRBD1 (6 bases). This CDR3 has 14 residues. Trimming removed 3 bases from V and 4 bases from J, with 11 bases in between. Germline CDR1 SGDLS, CDR2 YYNGEE. The CDR3 DNA reads as TGTGCCAGCAGCGGTCAGGGGTACGGAAACACCATATATTTT. This gives the protein CASSGQGYGNTIYF.

V and J are TRBV5-5 and TRBJ2-5, with D possibly matching TRBD1 (6 bases). Looked up from germline, CDR1 is SGHKS and CDR2 is YYEKEE (reference sequence). The CDR3 runs 16 residues. Trimming removed 3 bases from V and 4 bases from J, with 19 bases in between. The CDR3 reads CASSSEGQSVIETQYF. CDR3 nucleotide sequence: TGTGCCAGCAGCTCCGAAGGACAGTCCGTTATAGAGACCCAGTACTTC.

The chain is built from TRBV5-1 and TRBJ2-1; TRBD2 is a possible D gene (5 bases). The CDR3 has 13 residues. V was clipped by 3 bases and J by 5 bases, with 9 bases between them. Germline lookup yields CDR1 SGHRS and CDR2 YFSETQ. CDR3 protein: CASSYGIHNEQFF. The CDR3 DNA follows: TGCGCCAGCAGCTACGGGATCCACAATGAGCAGTTCTTC.

This clone was counted only a few times. This chain connects TRBV19 to TRBJ1-5, with 9 bases matching TRBD1. Germline CDR1 and CDR2: LNHDA and SQIVND (reference sequence). This CDR3 is 18 amino acids long. The J segment lost 3 bases and the V segment lost 5 bases, leaving 14 bases of the junction unmatched. The CDR3 coding sequence is TGTGCCAGTAGTGTGGGTATGGGACAGGGCACATACAATCAGCCCCAGCATTTT. It codes for CASSVGMGQGTYNQPQHF.

The chain carries TRBV27 and TRBJ1-5; 8 bases are a match to TRBD1. Looked up from germline, CDR1 is MNHEY and CDR2 is SMNVEV (reference sequence). This CDR3 has 15 residues. J lost 8 bases, V lost 6 bases, and 12 bases had no gene match. CDR3 sequence: CASRRTGWGWEPQHF. In DNA form, the CDR3 reads TGTGCCAGCAGGAGGACAGGGTGGGGGTGGGAGCCCCAGCATTTT.

V is TRBV30 and J is TRBJ2-3; D is ambiguous. V was shortened by 0 bases and J by 4 bases, with 11 bases between the two germline ends. Germline V gene data show CDR1 as GTSNPN and CDR2 as SVGIG (reference sequence). The CDR3 sequence is 14 residues long. The CDR3 DNA follows: TGTGCCTGGAGTGTCTCCAGCCGGGCAGATACGCAGTATTTT. Residues: CAWSVSSRADTQYF.

This rearrangement joins TRBV7-2 to TRBJ2-1; TRBD1 agrees at 9 bases. The V gene's germline CDR1 is SGHTA and CDR2 FQGNSA. Trimming removed 5 bases from V and 3 bases from J; junction bases left unmatched: 14. The CDR3 has 18 residues. CDR3 region: CASSPLYSGTGLYNEQFF. DNA of the CDR3: TGTGCCAGCAGCCCCCTTTACTCCGGGACAGGGCTCTACAATGAGCAGTTCTTC.

This clone was counted once. J is TRBJ1-5 and V is TRBV28; 8 positions match TRBD1. The germline gives CDR1 MDHEN, CDR2 SYDVKM. CDR3 length equals 15 residues. The ends lost 5 bases at V and 3 bases at J; junction bases unmatched: 6. The CDR3 reads CASSPRTGTNQPQHF. The DNA for the CDR3 is TGTGCCAGCAGTCCCCGGACAGGGACCAATCAGCCCCAGCATTTT.

The rearrangement links TRBV7-8 to TRBJ2-3; 7 positions match TRBD2. Germline lookup yields CDR1 SGHVS and CDR2 FQNEAQ. V gave up 0 bases and J gave up 3 bases; unmatched junction bases: 6. This CDR3 spans 16 amino acids. CDR3 bases: TGTGCCAGCAGCTTAGCCGCGGGAGAGGGTACAGATACGCAGTATTTT. Residues: CASSLAAGEGTDTQYF.

The rearrangement joins TRBV4-1 to TRBJ2-7, with 8 bases fitting TRBD2. The CDR3 consists of 16 residues. V dropped 2 bases and J dropped 0; count of bases not matched to a gene: 6. CDR1 and CDR2 from the germline V gene are MGHRA and YSYEKL. CDR3 protein: CASSQTSGRDSYEQYF. CDR3 nucleotides: TGCGCCAGCAGCCAAACGAGCGGGAGAGACTCCTACGAGCAGTACTTC.

The V and J genes are TRBV5-4 and TRBJ2-7; TRBD2 matches 8 bases. The germline gives CDR1 SGHNT, CDR2 YYREEE (reference sequence). The junction had 14 bases not matched to a gene; V was cut back by 4 bases and J by 2 bases. The CDR3 spans 17 residues. CDR3 protein: CASSKEPSGRGTYEQYF. The CDR3, as DNA: TGTGCCAGCAGCAAGGAACCATCCGGGAGGGGAACCTACGAGCAGTACTTC.

V gene TRBV18 combines with J gene TRBJ2-7; D is perhaps TRBD2 (5 bases). This CDR3 spans 20 amino acids. V lost 3 bases and J lost 1, with 28 bases in between. In germline, CDR1 is KGHSH, CDR2 LQKENI. In DNA, the CDR3 is TGTGCCAGCTCACCGACGTCCATTATAGTTCGGGGTCTCCTTTCCTACGAGCAGTACTTC. It translates to CASSPTSIIVRGLLSYEQYF.

The chain has TRBV7-8 and TRBJ2-3, with TRBD2 as a possible D gene (7 bases). V lost 2 bases to trimming and J lost 0 bases, with 15 bases between them. The length of the CDR3 is 17 residues. From germline, CDR1 is SGHVS and CDR2 FQNEAQ. CDR3 sequence reads: CASSLRWGGPSTDTQYF. As DNA, the CDR3 is TGTGCCAGCAGCTTACGGTGGGGGGGGCCCAGCACAGATACGCAGTATTTT.

The chain links TRBV19 to TRBJ2-7; 13 positions agree with TRBD2. The germline CDR1 and CDR2 sequences are LNHDA and SQIVND (reference sequence). Trimming cost V 5 bases and J 4 bases; bases outside gene matches: 5. The CDR3 contains 15 residues. CDR3 region: CASSPWTSGRYEQYF. CDR3 in DNA: TGTGCCAGTAGTCCATGGACTAGCGGGAGATACGAGCAGTACTTC.

The gene calls are TRBV5-1 and TRBJ2-2, with TRBD1 matching over 9 bases. After removal of 4 bases from V and 6 bases from J, the junction contained 10 bases not matched to a gene. In germline, CDR1 is SGHRS, CDR2 YFSETQ. The CDR3 is made up of 16 amino acids. This chain's CDR3 is CASSEAGTGLAGELFF. CDR3 sequence (DNA): TGCGCCAGCAGCGAAGCCGGGACAGGGCTTGCCGGGGAGCTGTTTTTT.

CDR3 loop: CASSLQGVDTEAFF. The CDR3 coding sequence is TGCGCCAGCAGCTTGCAGGGCGTGGACACTGAAGCTTTCTTT. J is TRBJ1-1 and V is TRBV5-1; possibly TRBD1 for D (5 bases). This CDR3 is built from 14 residues. Germline CDR1 SGHRS, CDR2 YFSETQ. The ends were cut back, 1 base at V and 3 bases at J, with 10 bases in the middle.

This chain links TRBV28 with TRBJ1-1; D might be TRBD1 (5 bases). CDR3 length: 16 residues. V was trimmed by 5 bases and J by 1 base, leaving 17 bases between them. Germline CDR1 is MDHEN and CDR2 is SYDVKM. Here the CDR3 DNA reads TGTGCCAGCAGTGCCGGGACTAAGGGTAGGAACACTGAAGCTTTCTTT. Encoded protein: CASSAGTKGRNTEAFF.

This chain links TRBV5-1 with TRBJ2-1, with D hard to call. This CDR3 is built from 14 residues. With 5 bases removed from V and 0 bases from J, the gap between germline ends came to 9 bases. Germline lookup yields CDR1 SGHRS and CDR2 YFSETQ. The DNA of the CDR3 is TGCGCCAGCAGGGAGACCAGCTCCTACAATGAGCAGTTCTTC. This sequence encodes CASRETSSYNEQFF.

V gene TRBV19 combines with J gene TRBJ2-2, with 10 bases aligning to TRBD1. Germline lookup yields CDR1 LNHDA and CDR2 SQIVND (reference sequence). The ends lost 8 bases at V and 3 bases at J; junction bases unmatched: 3. The CDR3 covers 14 residues. The CDR3 DNA reads TGTGCCAGTGACAGGGGGCTAGACACCGGGGAGCTGTTTTTT. It is translated as CASDRGLDTGELFF.

CDR3 loop: CASTGTGGALYGYTF. CDR3 nucleotides: TGTGCCAGCACCGGCACTGGTGGGGCCCTATATGGCTACACCTTC. The chain carries TRBV2 and TRBJ1-2, with D possibly TRBD1 on 5 matching bases. V dropped 7 bases and J dropped 5 bases, with 20 bases sitting between them. CDR1 is SNHLY and CDR2 is FYNNEI in the germline V gene. The CDR3 is 15 residues long.

The CDR3 loop is CASSIDLGGAIYNEQFF. CDR3 coding DNA: TGTGCCAGTAGTATAGATCTGGGGGGAGCTATCTACAATGAGCAGTTCTTC. The rearrangement links TRBV19 to TRBJ2-1; a possible D gene is TRBD2 (6 bases). This CDR3 region has 17 residues. The V and J ends lost 0 bases and 3 bases respectively, with 15 bases between them. Per the germline V gene, CDR1 is LNHDA and CDR2 is SQIVND (reference sequence).

This clone occurred a few times. The V and J genes are TRBV5-4 and TRBJ1-1; TRBD1 matches 9 bases. V trimming: 5 bases; J trimming: 7 bases; junction bases outside the gene matches: 9. Per the germline V gene, CDR1 is SGHNT and CDR2 is YYREEE (reference sequence). The CDR3 is 14 residues long. The CDR3 loop reads CASRSGPGQGEAFF. CDR3 sequence (DNA): TGTGCCAGCAGGTCTGGGCCGGGACAGGGTGAAGCTTTCTTT.

The J gene is TRBJ1-4, the V gene TRBV7-9, with TRBD1 matching over 8 bases. Unmatched junction bases numbered 10, after V lost 5 bases and J lost 5 bases. The CDR3 contains 16 residues. CDR1 is SEHNR and CDR2 is FQNEAQ in the germline V gene (reference sequence). The CDR3 here is CASSTRTGSHNEKLFF. The CDR3 DNA is TGTGCCAGCAGCACCAGGACAGGGTCTCACAATGAAAAACTGTTTTTT.

The chain carries TRBV5-8 and TRBJ2-7, with D possibly matching TRBD2 (5 bases). CDR1 SGHTS and CDR2 YDEGEE come from the germline V gene. CDR3 length equals 14 residues. Trimming removed 4 bases from V and 7 bases from J, with 18 bases in between. The DNA for the CDR3 is TGTGCCAGCAGCCTGGCCGCGAACCGGGATGAGCAGTACTTC. As protein: CASSLAANRDEQYF.

The chain combines TRBV27 with TRBJ2-3; possible D gene TRBD2, 5 bases. The V end was cut by 5 bases, the J end by 3 bases, with 6 bases between. The CDR3 extends over 12 amino acids. The germline gives CDR1 MNHEY, CDR2 SMNVEV (reference sequence). In DNA, the CDR3 is TGTGCCAGCAGTGGACTGACAGATACGCAGTATTTT. Translating gives CASSGLTDTQYF.

The gene calls are TRBV19 and TRBJ2-3, with 10 bases identical to TRBD2. Trimming took 6 bases from V and 4 from J; bases not matched to a gene: 7. The CDR3 is made up of 15 amino acids. Germline V lookup: CDR1 LNHDA, CDR2 SQIVND (reference sequence). The chain's CDR3 is CASSPGTSVPDTQYF. CDR3 sequence (DNA): TGTGCCAGTAGCCCCGGGACTAGCGTTCCAGATACGCAGTATTTT.